These 24 T cell receptor beta chains were all obtained from the same sample, sequenced in a study of T cell repertoires in ileal Crohn's disease. Clones were read by immunoSEQ multiplex PCR, and TCRdb kept only the in-frame ones, dropping some. Altogether roughly 29,000 clones are present, about four fifths being singletons, with the ten largest covering around a fifth. Source material: ileal tissue. Receptors originate from an adult with Crohn's disease.

The chain has TRBV7-6 and TRBJ2-7; 8 nucleotides align to TRBD2. The CDR3 totals 13 residues. Germline CDR1 reads SGHVS; CDR2 reads FNYEAQ. Trimming at V came to 3 bases and at J to 3 bases, leaving 1 base not matched to a gene. This chain's CDR3 is CASSFSGNYEQYF. CDR3 in DNA: TGTGCCAGCAGCTTTAGCGGGAACTACGAGCAGTACTTC.

The rearrangement links TRBV19 to TRBJ1-1, with D tentatively TRBD1 (5 bases). The V gene's germline CDR1 is LNHDA and CDR2 SQIVND (reference sequence). V lost 7 bases, J lost 2 bases, and 14 bases lay in between. The CDR3 consists of 14 residues. Here the CDR3 reads CASIHQGINTEAFF. As DNA, the CDR3 is TGTGCCAGTATACATCAGGGTATTAACACTGAAGCTTTCTTT.

V gene TRBV11-2 combines with J gene TRBJ1-6; 7 nucleotides align to TRBD1. CDR3 length equals 14 residues. The germline V gene encodes CDR1 SGHAT and CDR2 FQNNGV. V gave up 6 bases and J gave up 3 bases; unmatched junction bases: 2. Here the CDR3 reads CASRRDSYNSPLHF. As DNA, the CDR3 is TGTGCCAGCAGGCGGGACAGCTATAATTCACCCCTCCACTTT.

This rearrangement joins TRBV13 to TRBJ2-5; 7 positions match TRBD2. V trimming: 2 bases; J trimming: 0 bases; junction bases outside the gene matches: 0. CDR3 length: 14 amino acids. Germline CDR1 PRHDT, CDR2 FYEKMQ (reference sequence). In DNA form, the CDR3 reads TGTGCCAGCAGCTTACGGGGGGACCAAGAGACCCAGTACTTC. Its protein is CASSLRGDQETQYF.

The sample holds a few counts of this clone. The gene calls are TRBV19 and TRBJ2-5, with 9 bases identical to TRBD1. Germline CDR1 is LNHDA and CDR2 is SQIVND (reference sequence). The CDR3 contains 15 residues. J gave up 4 bases and V 3 bases, and 6 bases lay outside the gene matches. CDR3 residues: CASSIGTGIGETQYF. Written as DNA, the CDR3 is TGTGCCAGTAGTATTGGGACAGGGATCGGAGAGACCCAGTACTTC.

The chain couples TRBV9 to TRBJ2-7, with D uncertain. CDR1 and CDR2 from the germline V gene are SGDLS and YYNGEE. V was pared by 0 bases and J by 7 bases, with 14 bases between. The CDR3 consists of 14 residues. CDR3 region: CASSVEAGDGEQYF. The CDR3 DNA reads as TGTGCCAGCAGCGTAGAGGCCGGAGATGGGGAGCAGTACTTC.

This clone was found once. This CDR3 is CASSQRGETEAFF. The DNA of the CDR3 is TGTGCCAGCAGCCAACGCGGGGAAACTGAAGCTTTCTTT. This chain links TRBV6-5 with TRBJ1-1; D gene unclear. The V end lost 6 bases, the J end lost 5 bases, and 13 bases lay between the germline ends. CDR1 is MNHEY and CDR2 is SVGAGI in the germline V gene. The CDR3 runs to 13 residues.

This chain joins TRBV10-3 and TRBJ2-1, with TRBD2 matching 8 bases. CDR3 length: 14 amino acids. Looked up from germline, CDR1 is ENHRY and CDR2 is SYGVKD. V shed 4 bases, J shed 7 bases, and the junction held 6 bases outside the gene matches. As DNA, the CDR3 is TGTGCCATCAGTGTAGCGGGGCCAGGGAATGAGCAGTTCTTC. Translated, it gives CAISVAGPGNEQFF.

This clone was found once. In nucleotides, the CDR3 is TGTGCCAGCCCCAGCACGTCACAAGGGGAAAATTACGAGCAGTACTTC. Residues: CASPSTSQGENYEQYF. V usage is TRBV21-1 and J usage is TRBJ2-7; no check of the table's D call, TRBD1, against the DNA was made. TRBV21-1 constitutes a pseudogene. This CDR3 has 16 amino acids.

The CDR3 DNA reads TGCGCCAGCAGCCCTAGCGGGGGGCAAGAGACCCAGTACTTC. Protein sequence: CASSPSGGQETQYF. The V call is TRBV5-1, the J call TRBJ2-5; 11 bases map to TRBD2. The CDR3 contains 14 residues. Germline V gives CDR1 SGHRS, CDR2 YFSETQ. Trimming at V came to 4 bases and at J to 2 bases, leaving 1 base not matched to a gene.

This sequence joins TRBV11-3 and TRBJ2-1; TRBD2 matches 9 bases. This CDR3 region has 13 residues. CDR1 SGHNT and CDR2 YENEEA come from the germline V gene. Trimming took 5 bases from V and 6 from J; bases not matched to a gene: 2. The CDR3 reads CASSQLAGNEQFF. The CDR3 DNA is TGTGCCAGCAGCCAACTAGCGGGCAATGAGCAGTTCTTC.

The V gene is TRBV11-3, the J gene TRBJ2-1, with D maybe TRBD1 (6 bases). Germline-derived CDR1 and CDR2 are SGHNT and YENEEA. CDR3 length: 15 amino acids. The V and J ends lost 5 bases and 2 bases respectively, with 13 bases between them. The CDR3 loop reads CASSPRGGTYNEQFF. CDR3 DNA: TGTGCCAGCAGCCCGAGAGGGGGTACCTACAATGAGCAGTTCTTC.

For this clone: One end of the junction fails to match germline, which may point to a read error. This chain uses TRBV28 with TRBJ2-7; tentative D call: TRBD1 (6 bases). Germline CDR1 and CDR2: MDHEN and SYDVKM. This CDR3 has 13 residues. CDR3 in amino acids: CASSLQGRHEQCF. As DNA, the CDR3 is TGTGCCAGCAGTTTACAGGGGCGCCACGAGCAGTGCTTC.

This chain uses TRBV19 with TRBJ1-1; tentatively, D is TRBD1 (5 bases). This CDR3 comprises 15 residues. V was pared by 5 bases and J by 3 bases, with 16 bases between. The germline V gene encodes CDR1 LNHDA and CDR2 SQIVND (reference sequence). The CDR3 region is CASSAYQGIDTEAFF. CDR3 coding DNA: TGTGCCAGTAGTGCGTATCAGGGAATCGACACTGAAGCTTTCTTT.

As to this clone: The same CDR3 can be traced to other DNA sequences in this sample. This rearrangement joins TRBV6-5 to TRBJ1-2; unclear D gene. V was trimmed by 3 bases and J by 4 bases, leaving 15 bases between them. This CDR3 is built from 15 residues. Germline V gene data show CDR1 as MNHEY and CDR2 as SVGAGI. The CDR3 region is CASSYSDGELYGYTF. The CDR3 nucleotides read TGTGCCAGCAGTTATTCCGACGGAGAGCTCTATGGCTACACCTTC.

The genes are TRBV18 and TRBJ1-2; TRBD1 might be the D (5 bases). The CDR3 is 13 residues long. V was clipped by 1 base and J by 3 bases, with 6 bases between them. Germline V gives CDR1 KGHSH, CDR2 LQKENI. The CDR3, as DNA: TGTGCCAGCTCACCACAACAGGACTATGGCTACACCTTC. Protein sequence: CASSPQQDYGYTF.

V gene TRBV7-9 combines with J gene TRBJ2-2; D is uncertain. The V gene lost 2 bases and the J gene lost 0 bases, with 4 bases spanning the gap. Germline V gene sequence: CDR1 SEHNR, CDR2 FQNEAQ (reference sequence). This CDR3 spans 14 amino acids. The CDR3 DNA is TGTGCCAGCAGCTTAACGGCGAACACCGGGGAGCTGTTTTTT. It translates to CASSLTANTGELFF.

This clone occurred a few times. V usage is TRBV7-2 and J usage is TRBJ2-5, with 7 nucleotides matching TRBD2. Germline V gives CDR1 SGHTA, CDR2 FQGNSA. The CDR3 is made up of 14 amino acids. Unmatched junction bases numbered 8, after V lost 5 bases and J lost 5 bases. CDR3: CASSPGGGWETQYF. The CDR3, as DNA: TGTGCCAGCAGCCCGGGGGGAGGGTGGGAGACCCAGTACTTC.

The V and J genes are TRBV20-1 and TRBJ1-1; D uncertain. Trimming stripped 2 bases from V and 11 bases from J, with 12 bases between. Per germline, CDR1 DFQATT and CDR2 SNEGSKA (reference sequence). The CDR3 extends over 11 amino acids. The chain's CDR3 is CSARPRVEAFF. The CDR3 nucleotides read TGCAGTGCTAGACCCCGGGTGGAGGCTTTCTTT.

The rearrangement uses TRBV4-1 and TRBJ2-5; 9 nucleotides align to TRBD1. The CDR3 spans 17 residues. Germline loops: CDR1 MGHRA, CDR2 YSYEKL. The junction had 11 bases not matched to a gene; V was cut back by 1 base and J by 5 bases. The CDR3 region is CASSQGSGQGFSETQYF. The CDR3 DNA follows: TGCGCCAGCAGCCAAGGCTCCGGACAGGGGTTTTCGGAGACCCAGTACTTC.

This clone was detected only once. V gene TRBV5-4 combines with J gene TRBJ1-2; D is perhaps TRBD1 (6 bases). Germline V gene sequence: CDR1 SGHNT, CDR2 YYREEE (reference sequence). The CDR3 runs 13 residues. The V gene lost 0 bases and the J gene lost 4 bases, with 7 bases spanning the gap. The CDR3 loop reads CASSLVGGYGYTF. The CDR3 DNA is TGTGCCAGCAGCTTGGTAGGGGGCTATGGCTACACCTTC.

This clone has a single count. The CDR3 region has the DNA TGTGCCAGCAGCCAAGAATTCGGACAGGGGAACTATGGCTACACCTTC. Its protein is CASSQEFGQGNYGYTF. J is TRBJ1-2 and V is TRBV4-2; 9 bases are a match to TRBD1. The CDR3 has 16 amino acids. V lost 0 bases to trimming and J lost 2 bases; unmatched junction nucleotides: 4. The germline CDR1 and CDR2 sequences are LGHNA and YNFKEQ.

V gene TRBV4-3 combines with J gene TRBJ2-3; 10 bases match TRBD2. The CDR3 is made up of 19 amino acids. Trimming at V came to 0 bases and at J to 0 bases, leaving 9 bases not matched to a gene. Germline V lookup: CDR1 LGHNA, CDR2 YSLEER. In nucleotides, the CDR3 is TGCGCCAGCAGCCAAGATTGGGGGAGCGGGGGGGCTAGCACAGATACGCAGTATTTT. Residues: CASSQDWGSGGASTDTQYF.

The gene calls are TRBV7-2 and TRBJ1-2; 10 bases align to TRBD1. Germline V gene sequence: CDR1 SGHTA, CDR2 FQGNSA. The CDR3 has 14 amino acids. V lost 5 bases, J lost 4 bases, and 4 bases stayed unmatched. DNA of the CDR3: TGTGCCAGCAGCCAGACAGGGGGCGGCTATGGCTACACCTTC. Its protein is CASSQTGGGYGYTF.